This T cell receptor (beta chain) was obtained from a study of blood T cell repertoires in COVID-19. In the study overall: Acute-phase and convalescent COVID-19 samples originated in the United States, Italy and Spain. PBMCs, B-cell-depleted T cells, or T cells were the source of the cDNA or gDNA that made up the material.

Generated by immunoSEQ multiplex PCR, the TCRdb table keeps only in-frame clones and is missing some. The sample consists of more than 95,000 clones, 82% of them appearing once. Germline CDR1 and CDR2: LNHDA and SQIVND (reference sequence). CDR3 length: 13 residues. With 3 bases removed from V and 2 bases from J, the gap between germline ends came to 7 bases. The V call is TRBV19, the J call TRBJ2-5; D remains unclear. Material: peripheral blood. This TCR derives from a man older than 75 with acute or convalescent COVID-19. This CDR3 reads CASSIGSQETQYF. CDR3 coding DNA: TGTGCCAGTAGTATCGGGTCGCAAGAGACCCAGTACTTC.